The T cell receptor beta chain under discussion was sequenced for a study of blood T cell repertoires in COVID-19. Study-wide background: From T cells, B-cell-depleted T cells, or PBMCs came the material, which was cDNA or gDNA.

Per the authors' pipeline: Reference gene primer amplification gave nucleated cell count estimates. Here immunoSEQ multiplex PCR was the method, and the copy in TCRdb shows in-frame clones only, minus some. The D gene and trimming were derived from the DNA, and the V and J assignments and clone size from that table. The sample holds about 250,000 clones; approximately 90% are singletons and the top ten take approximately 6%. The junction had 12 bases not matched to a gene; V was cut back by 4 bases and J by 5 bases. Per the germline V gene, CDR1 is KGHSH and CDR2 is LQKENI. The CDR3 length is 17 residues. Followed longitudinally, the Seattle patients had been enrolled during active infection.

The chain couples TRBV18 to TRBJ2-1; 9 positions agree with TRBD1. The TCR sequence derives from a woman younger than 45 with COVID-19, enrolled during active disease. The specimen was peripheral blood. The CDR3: CASSLRDRDPLNNEQFF. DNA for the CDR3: TGTGCCAGCTCACTCCGGGACAGGGACCCCCTAAACAATGAGCAGTTCTTC.